The sequence of this T cell receptor beta chain was determined in a study of response to subunit inactivated influenza vaccine. Study findings and constraints: The authors suggested that few new T cells are recruited per seasonal influenza vaccination.

This clonotype was observed a handful of times. Its antigen is unknown. CDR1 is SGHTA, CDR2 FQGNSA, per germline. Trimming removed 5 bases at V and 10 bases at J, with 17 bases between. CDR3 size: 13 residues. Via MiXCR, TCRdb re-called the RT-PCR reads, giving one row per CDR3 protein. The sample consists of under 550,000 distinct CDR3 sequences, approximately 7.7% of them appearing once. Sequencing was performed on PBMCs from blood, taken less than 30 months after vaccination. The origin of this receptor is a man between 45 and 75 years old who received an inactivated influenza vaccine. J is TRBJ2-5 and V is TRBV7-2, with D hard to call. In nucleotides, the CDR3 is TGTGCCAGCAGCCTAACCGACTCAGTGGGCCAGTACTTC. This translates into CASSLTDSVGQYF.